A selection of T cell receptor beta chains follows, all from one sample in a study of OX40 agonist ivuxolimab in advanced cancers. Libraries were prepared by immunoSEQ multiplex PCR; TCRdb keeps only in-frame clonotypes and omits some of them. This table has about 50,000 clones, approximately 80% appearing once. The sequences come from CD4+ or CD8+ T cells sorted from blood, collected in a trial of the OX40 agonist ivuxolimab. These receptor sequences come from an adult with an advanced solid tumor such as melanoma, head and neck, liver or kidney cancer. The CDR3 runs from the conserved cysteine through the conserved F or W. The order of the fields is V gene, J gene, D gene, clone size, CDR3 protein, CDR3 DNA. A D gene is named only where the DNA matches it firmly. Not all rows give a size; the values are once, few, many and, for expanded clones, a class.

V gene: TRBV7-2; J gene: TRBJ2-5; D gene: -; clone size: -; CDR3 protein: CASSLGSQETQYF; CDR3 DNA: TGTGCCAGCAGCTTAGGCAGTCAAGAGACCCAGTACTTC
V gene: TRBV7-9; J gene: TRBJ2-3; D gene: -; clone size: -; CDR3 protein: CASSLDGF; CDR3 DNA: TGTGCCAGCAGCCTCGACGGCTTT
V gene: TRBV6-6; J gene: TRBJ1-6; D gene: -; clone size: -; CDR3 protein: CASIQSAGSNSPLHF; CDR3 DNA: TGTGCCAGCATCCAATCGGCGGGGTCTAATTCACCCCTCCACTTT
V gene: TRBV7-8; J gene: TRBJ1-2; D gene: TRBD1; clone size: -; CDR3 protein: CASSLRADRANYGYTF; CDR3 DNA: TGTGCCAGCAGCTTAAGGGCCGACAGGGCTAACTATGGCTACACCTTC
V gene: TRBV7-2; J gene: TRBJ2-3; D gene: -; clone size: -; CDR3 protein: CASSLWVGGTDTQYF; CDR3 DNA: TGTGCCAGCAGCTTATGGGTAGGGGGTACAGATACGCAGTATTTT
V gene: TRBV4-3; J gene: TRBJ2-3; D gene: TRBD2; clone size: -; CDR3 protein: CASSLGTSGGARGTDTQYF; CDR3 DNA: TGCGCCAGCAGCTTAGGGACTAGCGGGGGGGCCCGGGGCACAGATACGCAGTATTTT
V gene: TRBV7-9; J gene: TRBJ2-7; D gene: -; clone size: -; CDR3 protein: CASSPRGGILSYEQYF; CDR3 DNA: TGTGCCAGCAGCCCCCGAGGGGGAATACTCTCCTACGAGCAGTACTTC
V gene: TRBV11-2; J gene: TRBJ2-1; D gene: -; clone size: once; CDR3 protein: CASSSPGEQFF; CDR3 DNA: TGTGCCAGCAGCTCACCCGGAGAGCAGTTCTTC
V gene: TRBV27; J gene: TRBJ2-7; D gene: TRBD1; clone size: few; CDR3 protein: CASSYRGGHEQYF; CDR3 DNA: TGTGCCAGCAGTTACAGGGGTGGTCACGAGCAGTACTTC
V gene: TRBV6-6; J gene: TRBJ2-1; D gene: TRBD2; clone size: -; CDR3 protein: CASSYGSGDFYNEQFF; CDR3 DNA: TGTGCCAGCAGTTACGGTAGCGGGGACTTCTACAATGAGCAGTTCTTC
V gene: TRBV28; J gene: TRBJ2-3; D gene: -; clone size: once; CDR3 protein: CASSLTLPGADTQYF; CDR3 DNA: TGTGCCAGCAGTTTGACCCTTCCGGGAGCAGATACGCAGTATTTT
V gene: TRBV2; J gene: TRBJ2-7; D gene: -; clone size: -; CDR3 protein: CASIPGVSYEQYF; CDR3 DNA: TGTGCCAGCATCCCCGGGGTCTCCTACGAGCAGTACTTC
V gene: TRBV10-2; J gene: TRBJ1-1; D gene: -; clone size: -; CDR3 protein: CASSELRGNGEAFF; CDR3 DNA: TGCGCCAGCAGTGAGCTCCGGGGAAACGGTGAAGCTTTCTTT
V gene: TRBV9; J gene: TRBJ1-2; D gene: TRBD1; clone size: -; CDR3 protein: CASSVGGQGHYGYTF; CDR3 DNA: TGTGCCAGCAGCGTAGGAGGACAGGGTCACTATGGCTACACCTTC
V gene: TRBV6-1; J gene: TRBJ2-5; D gene: -; clone size: -; CDR3 protein: CASSGRYQETQYF; CDR3 DNA: TGTGCCAGCAGTGGCAGGTACCAAGAGACCCAGTACTTC
V gene: TRBV2; J gene: TRBJ2-3; D gene: TRBD2; clone size: -; CDR3 protein: CASTGLALNTQYF; CDR3 DNA: TGTGCCAGCACGGGACTAGCGTTAAATACGCAGTATTTT
V gene: TRBV6-1; J gene: TRBJ1-1; D gene: -; clone size: -; CDR3 protein: CASTARGYNTEAFF; CDR3 DNA: TGTGCCAGCACCGCGCGGGGGTACAACACTGAAGCTTTCTTT
V gene: TRBV19; J gene: TRBJ2-1; D gene: TRBD2; clone size: -; CDR3 protein: CASRTLAGGFNEQFF; CDR3 DNA: TGTGCCAGTAGGACACTAGCGGGGGGGTTCAATGAGCAGTTCTTC
V gene: TRBV6-4; J gene: TRBJ2-3; D gene: -; clone size: -; CDR3 protein: CASSDSPSQGTQYF; CDR3 DNA: TGTGCCAGCAGTGACTCCCCTAGCCAGGGTACGCAGTATTTT
V gene: TRBV7-2; J gene: TRBJ1-1; D gene: -; clone size: -; CDR3 protein: CASSNLQDPPNGAFF; CDR3 DNA: TGTGCCAGCAGCAACTTACAGGACCCCCCGAATGGGGCTTTCTTT
V gene: TRBV19; J gene: TRBJ2-1; D gene: -; clone size: -; CDR3 protein: CASSGVVGWNEQFF; CDR3 DNA: TGTGCCAGTAGTGGGGTGGTGGGCTGGAATGAGCAGTTCTTC
V gene: TRBV6-5; J gene: TRBJ1-2; D gene: -; clone size: -; CDR3 protein: CASSYSIIQGGYTF; CDR3 DNA: TGTGCCAGCAGTTACTCGATTATCCAGGGTGGCTACACCTTC
V gene: TRBV27; J gene: TRBJ1-1; D gene: TRBD1; clone size: -; CDR3 protein: CASRGQVMNTEAFF; CDR3 DNA: TGTGCCAGCAGAGGACAGGTCATGAACACTGAAGCTTTCTTT
V gene: TRBV5-1; J gene: TRBJ2-5; D gene: -; clone size: -; CDR3 protein: CASSTGAKETQYF; CDR3 DNA: TGCGCCAGCAGCACCGGGGCAAAAGAGACCCAGTACTTC
V gene: TRBV5-1; J gene: TRBJ2-1; D gene: -; clone size: -; CDR3 protein: CASSLATGGGYNEQFF; CDR3 DNA: TGCGCCAGCAGCTTGGCCACCGGTGGGGGTTACAATGAGCAGTTCTTC
V gene: TRBV5-1; J gene: TRBJ2-7; D gene: -; clone size: -; CDR3 protein: CASSLVAGSTYEQYF; CDR3 DNA: TGCGCCAGCAGCTTGGTTGCGGGAAGTACCTACGAGCAGTACTTC
V gene: TRBV7-9; J gene: TRBJ1-2; D gene: -; clone size: -; CDR3 protein: CASSSDLRAGGYTF; CDR3 DNA: TGTGCCAGCAGCTCCGATCTGAGGGCTGGCGGCTACACCTTC
V gene: TRBV5-1; J gene: TRBJ2-3; D gene: TRBD2; clone size: -; CDR3 protein: CASSLAASGGARADTQYF; CDR3 DNA: TGCGCCAGCAGCTTGGCGGCTAGCGGGGGGGCCAGGGCAGATACGCAGTATTTT
V gene: TRBV18; J gene: TRBJ2-5; D gene: -; clone size: -; CDR3 protein: CASSPGVQETQYF; CDR3 DNA: TGTGCCAGCTCCCCAGGGGTCCAAGAGACCCAGTACTTC
V gene: TRBV5-7; J gene: TRBJ2-7; D gene: TRBD1; clone size: -; CDR3 protein: CASSPGQGEREQYF; CDR3 DNA: TGTGCCAGCAGCCCGGGACAGGGAGAACGCGAGCAGTACTTC
V gene: TRBV18; J gene: TRBJ1-6; D gene: -; clone size: -; CDR3 protein: CASSRGTNSPLHF; CDR3 DNA: TGTGCCAGCTCGAGGGGTACCAATTCACCCCTCCACTTT
V gene: TRBV19; J gene: TRBJ1-2; D gene: -; clone size: -; CDR3 protein: CASLRGTDGYTF; CDR3 DNA: TGTGCCAGTTTGAGGGGGACCGATGGCTACACCTTC
V gene: TRBV4-1; J gene: TRBJ2-7; D gene: TRBD1; clone size: -; CDR3 protein: CASSRTGTGSYEQYF; CDR3 DNA: TGCGCCAGCAGCCGGACCGGGACAGGGTCCTACGAGCAGTACTTC
V gene: TRBV15; J gene: TRBJ1-3; D gene: -; clone size: -; CDR3 protein: CATSTPGLRYGNTIYF; CDR3 DNA: TGTGCCACCAGCACTCCGGGACTGCGATACGGAAACACCATATATTTT
V gene: TRBV6-6; J gene: TRBJ1-6; D gene: TRBD1; clone size: -; CDR3 protein: CASSRQGAGNSPLHF; CDR3 DNA: TGTGCCAGCAGCCGACAGGGGGCAGGAAATTCACCCCTCCACTTT
V gene: TRBV19; J gene: TRBJ1-5; D gene: -; clone size: few; CDR3 protein: CASRKGPGIFDNQPQHF; CDR3 DNA: TGTGCCAGTAGGAAGGGCCCAGGGATCTTTGACAATCAGCCCCAGCATTTT
V gene: TRBV18; J gene: TRBJ1-2; D gene: TRBD1; clone size: -; CDR3 protein: CASSRVGQTVYGYTF; CDR3 DNA: TGTGCCAGCTCCCGCGTGGGACAGACGGTCTATGGCTACACCTTC
V gene: TRBV15; J gene: TRBJ2-7; D gene: -; clone size: -; CDR3 protein: CATSREFGGQSEQYF; CDR3 DNA: TGTGCCACCAGCAGAGAGTTCGGGGGGCAGAGCGAGCAGTACTTC
V gene: TRBV18; J gene: TRBJ2-3; D gene: -; clone size: -; CDR3 protein: CASSQGSSTDTQYF; CDR3 DNA: TGTGCCAGCTCACAGGGGTCTAGCACAGATACGCAGTATTTT
V gene: TRBV2; J gene: TRBJ2-1; D gene: -; clone size: -; CDR3 protein: CASGISSYNEQFF; CDR3 DNA: TGTGCCAGCGGTATCAGCTCCTACAATGAGCAGTTCTTC
V gene: TRBV18; J gene: TRBJ1-1; D gene: -; clone size: -; CDR3 protein: CASSSGLNTEAFF; CDR3 DNA: TGTGCCAGCTCATCCGGACTGAACACTGAAGCTTTCTTT
V gene: TRBV2; J gene: TRBJ1-1; D gene: TRBD1; clone size: -; CDR3 protein: CASSERTGAEKMNTEAFF; CDR3 DNA: TGTGCCAGCAGTGAACGGACAGGGGCAGAAAAGATGAACACTGAAGCTTTCTTT
V gene: TRBV5-4; J gene: TRBJ1-2; D gene: -; clone size: -; CDR3 protein: CASRLKTLSGVVGYTF; CDR3 DNA: TGTGCCAGCAGGCTTAAAACATTAAGCGGAGTTGTTGGCTACACCTTC
V gene: TRBV7-9; J gene: TRBJ1-1; D gene: -; clone size: -; CDR3 protein: CASSSPGGAGTEAFF; CDR3 DNA: TGTGCCAGCAGTTCTCCGGGGGGGGCAGGAACTGAAGCTTTCTTT
V gene: TRBV5-1; J gene: TRBJ1-6; D gene: TRBD1; clone size: -; CDR3 protein: CASSLAGTESSPLHF; CDR3 DNA: TGCGCCAGCAGCTTGGCCGGGACAGAATCTTCACCCCTCCACTTT